The sequence of this T cell receptor (beta chain) was determined in a study of blood T cell repertoires in COVID-19 (dated by TCRdb to about 2020). Context from the whole study: Collaborator samples came from the United States, Italy and Spain and covered acute and convalescent phases of COVID-19. The material from the prospective study consisted of cDNA or gDNA derived from T cells, B-cell-depleted T cells, or PBMCs. Deeply sampled blood TCRbeta repertoires from subjects exposed to, actively infected with, or recovered from COVID-19 were included in the dataset. The repertoires were made available in a free public database intended to serve as a resource for research on the immune response to SARS-CoV-2. The samples were drawn from two sources: the first 160 participants of the ongoing ImmuneRACE study, and 950 to 1,500 subjects contributed by 6 global collaborators. Nearly every sample came with metadata listing a de-identified subject ID, COVID-19 status, age in years and sex. Where available, HLA class I and class II types were obtained from metadata supplied by the sample provider rather than from assay-based typing.

Collaborating institutions collected whole blood in K2EDTA tubes following their own protocols. Collaborator samples were shipped for TCRbeta analysis as frozen whole blood, isolated PBMCs, or DNA extracted from either sample type. From the cysteine up to the phenylalanine, the CDR3 has a length of 15 residues. The CDR3 DNA has 45 bases and is translated from base 1. In the germline V gene, CDR1 corresponds to SGHVS and CDR2 to FNYEAQ. V and J lose 0 bases and 7 bases, and a span of 14 bases separates them. As for this clone: There is no known antigen for this receptor. No base qualities exist here, and no much larger clone lies one base off it.

TCRbeta CDR3 regions were amplified from genomic DNA using the immunoSEQ Assay, a bias-controlled multiplex PCR. Per the authors' processing: The number of nucleated cells in each sample was estimated by amplification of reference gene primers within the assay. Sequence reads were collapsed and filtered to measure the absolute abundance of every unique TCRbeta CDR3 rearrangement. For each sample, productive Simpson clonality was calculated as the square root of Simpson's diversity index over productive rearrangements. Not all clones reach the TCRdb copy of this immuneACCESS table, which keeps in-frame sequences only. Checked studies attribute under half of the gap to unresolved V genes and leave the rest unexplained. The DNA gave D and trimming, while V, J and clone size come from that table. The sample yields about 200,000 clones; 80% to 90% were counted once. Clones ranked in the top ten supply 13% of the sample.

Broad study findings and their caveats: The amount of clinical and demographic metadata varied by source and participant and was provided uncurated.

The TCR comes from a human donor in a cohort sampled during active COVID-19. The chain is encoded by TRBV7-6 joined to TRBJ2-3; TRBD2 is a possible D gene, resting on 5 matching bases. The sample comprised peripheral blood. The CDR3 is CASSLASVDWNTQYF. The DNA reads as follows: TGTGCCAGCAGCTTAGCTAGCGTAGACTGGAATACGCAGTATTTT.